The TCR beta chain described here comes from a study of graft-versus-host responses after intestinal transplantation. The data were produced by immunoSEQ multiplex PCR, yet TCRdb's version contains in-frame clones alone and is incomplete. The sample shows 20,000 to 25,000 clones, about a third of them seen only once. V lost 5 bases and J 2 bases, leaving 10 bases between the germline ends. CDR1 is MNHNS, CDR2 SASEGT, per germline. This CDR3 has 13 residues. Study conclusions and caveats: Circulating GvH clones peaking coincided with falling HvG clones soon after transplant. GvH clones were identified in recipient marrow, with some first appearing in ileum or blood.

Responders labeled with CFSE (around 200,000) were plated with around 200,000 irradiated, violet-dye-labeled stimulators. The clonotype comes from a human patient who received an intestinal transplant. The chain is built from TRBV6-1 and TRBJ2-7; D is uncertain. This material consisted of alloreactive CD8+ T cells from a mixed lymphocyte reaction culture, taken before intestinal transplant. Subset given: CFSE-low proliferating T cells sorted from roughly six-day pre-transplant mixed lymphocyte reaction (GvH or HvG direction). CDR3 in amino acids: CASSYRVAYEQYF. CDR3 sequence (DNA): TGTGCCAGCAGTTATAGGGTGGCCTACGAGCAGTACTTC.